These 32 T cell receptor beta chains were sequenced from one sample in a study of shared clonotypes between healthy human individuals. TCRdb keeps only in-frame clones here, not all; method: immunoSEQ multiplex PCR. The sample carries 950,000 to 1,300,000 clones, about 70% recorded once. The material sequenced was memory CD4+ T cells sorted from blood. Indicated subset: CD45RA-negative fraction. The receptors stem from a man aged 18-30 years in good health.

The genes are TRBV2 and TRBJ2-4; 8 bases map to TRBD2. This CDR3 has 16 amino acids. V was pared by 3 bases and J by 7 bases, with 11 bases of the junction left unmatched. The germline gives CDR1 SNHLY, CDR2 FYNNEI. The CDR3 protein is CASSDLGAGDWNIQYF. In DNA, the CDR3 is TGTGCCAGCAGTGATCTGGGAGCGGGAGATTGGAACATTCAGTACTTC. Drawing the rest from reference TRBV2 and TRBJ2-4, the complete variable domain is EPEVTQTPSHQVTQMGQEVILRCVPISNHLYFYWYRQILGQKVEFLVSFYNNEISEKSEIFDDQFSVERPDGSNFTLKIRSTKLEDSAMYFCASSDLGAGDWNIQYFGAGTRLSVL.

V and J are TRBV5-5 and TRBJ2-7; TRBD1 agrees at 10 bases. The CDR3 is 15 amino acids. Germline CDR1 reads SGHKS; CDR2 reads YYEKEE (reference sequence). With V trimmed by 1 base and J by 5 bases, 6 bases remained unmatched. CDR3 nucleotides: TGTGCCAGCAGCTTGAAGGGGGACAGGGGCCACGAGCAGTACTTC. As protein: CASSLKGDRGHEQYF.

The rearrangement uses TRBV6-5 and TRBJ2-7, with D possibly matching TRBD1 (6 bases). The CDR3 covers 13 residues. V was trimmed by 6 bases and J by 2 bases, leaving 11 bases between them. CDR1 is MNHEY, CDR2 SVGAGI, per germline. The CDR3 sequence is CASRPQGTYEQYF. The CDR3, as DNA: TGTGCCAGCAGACCACAGGGTACCTACGAGCAGTACTTC.

CDR3 DNA: TGTGCCAGCAGTTTATATGGGAAAGCTTTCTTT. As protein: CASSLYGKAFF. The chain employs TRBV28 and TRBJ1-1; D is uncertain. Looked up from germline, CDR1 is MDHEN and CDR2 is SYDVKM. The CDR3 spans 11 residues. Trimming took 1 base from V and 9 from J, leaving 6 bases between them.

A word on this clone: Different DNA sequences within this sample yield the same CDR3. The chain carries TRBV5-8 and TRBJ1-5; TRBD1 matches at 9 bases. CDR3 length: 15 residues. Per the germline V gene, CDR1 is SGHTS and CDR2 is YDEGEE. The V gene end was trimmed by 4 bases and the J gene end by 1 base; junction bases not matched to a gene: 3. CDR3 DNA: TGTGCCAGCAGCCCGGGACAGGGAAGCAATCAGCCCCAGCATTTT. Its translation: CASSPGQGSNQPQHF.

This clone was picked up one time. CDR3 DNA: TGTGCCAGCTCACCAAGGACAGGATCGGGTGAAAAACTGTTTTTT. This translates into CASSPRTGSGEKLFF. The V and J genes are TRBV18 and TRBJ1-4; TRBD1 matches at 7 bases. CDR3 size: 15 residues. Germline CDR1 KGHSH, CDR2 LQKENI. Germline trimming cut 2 bases from V and 7 bases from J; bases unmatched to any gene: 7.

The chain's CDR3 is CASSLSVGDRGEQYF. DNA of the CDR3: TGCGCCAGCAGCTTGTCAGTGGGGGACAGGGGAGAGCAGTACTTC. The rearrangement links TRBV5-1 to TRBJ2-7; 10 positions agree with TRBD1. From germline, CDR1 is SGHRS and CDR2 YFSETQ. This CDR3 is built from 15 residues. V lost 1 base, J lost 7 bases, and 8 bases stayed unmatched.

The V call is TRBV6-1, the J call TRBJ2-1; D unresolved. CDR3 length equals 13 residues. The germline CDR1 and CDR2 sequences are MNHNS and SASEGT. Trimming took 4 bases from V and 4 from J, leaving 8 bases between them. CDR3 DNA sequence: TGTGCCAGCAGTGTGTGGGGATACAATGAGCAGTTCTTC. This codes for CASSVWGYNEQFF.

The CDR3 nucleotides read TGTGCCAGCAGAACTGGGGGGCTCCTCACGGATACGCAGTATTTT. Translated: CASRTGGLLTDTQYF. The V call is TRBV6-6, the J call TRBJ2-3; possibly TRBD1 or TRBD2 for D (6 bases each). Trimming removed 6 bases from V and 6 bases from J, with 19 bases in between. CDR1 MNHNY and CDR2 SVGAGI come from the germline V gene (reference sequence). The CDR3 has 15 amino acids.

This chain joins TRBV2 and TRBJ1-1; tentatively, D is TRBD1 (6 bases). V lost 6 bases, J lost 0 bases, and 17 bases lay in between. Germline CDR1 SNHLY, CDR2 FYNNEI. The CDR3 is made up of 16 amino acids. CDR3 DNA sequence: TGTGCCAGCAGGGGGCAGAGACAGGATTTGAACACTGAAGCTTTCTTT. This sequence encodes CASRGQRQDLNTEAFF.

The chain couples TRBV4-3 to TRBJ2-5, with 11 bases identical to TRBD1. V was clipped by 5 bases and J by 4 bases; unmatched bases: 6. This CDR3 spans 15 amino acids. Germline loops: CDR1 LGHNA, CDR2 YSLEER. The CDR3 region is CASSSGQGALETQYF. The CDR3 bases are TGCGCCAGCAGCTCCGGACAGGGGGCCTTAGAGACCCAGTACTTC.

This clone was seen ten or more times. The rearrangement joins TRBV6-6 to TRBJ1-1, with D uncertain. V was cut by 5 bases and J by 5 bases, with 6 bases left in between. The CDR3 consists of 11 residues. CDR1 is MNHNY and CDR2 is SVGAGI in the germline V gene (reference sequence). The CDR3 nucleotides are TGTGCCAGCAGTCGGGAGACTGAAGCTTTCTTT. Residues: CASSRETEAFF.

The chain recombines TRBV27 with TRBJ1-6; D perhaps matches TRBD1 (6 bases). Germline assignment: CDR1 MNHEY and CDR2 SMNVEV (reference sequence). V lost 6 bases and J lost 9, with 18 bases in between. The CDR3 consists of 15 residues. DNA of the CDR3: TGTGCCAGCAGGGCCGCCGGGGGGGCTGGTTCACCCCTCCACTTT. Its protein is CASRAAGGAGSPLHF.

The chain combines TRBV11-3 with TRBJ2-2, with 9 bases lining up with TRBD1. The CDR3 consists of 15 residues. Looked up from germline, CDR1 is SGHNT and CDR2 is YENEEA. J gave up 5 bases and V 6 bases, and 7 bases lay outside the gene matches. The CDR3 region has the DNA TGTGCCAGCAGTTATGACAGGGGGTGGACCGGGGAGCTGTTTTTT. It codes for CASSYDRGWTGELFF. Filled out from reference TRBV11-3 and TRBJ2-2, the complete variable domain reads EAGVVQSPRYKIIEKKQPVAFWCNPISGHNTLYWYLQNLGQGPELLIRYENEEAVDDSQLPKDRFSAERLKGVDSTLKIQPAELGDSAVYLCASSYDRGWTGELFFGEGSRLTVL.

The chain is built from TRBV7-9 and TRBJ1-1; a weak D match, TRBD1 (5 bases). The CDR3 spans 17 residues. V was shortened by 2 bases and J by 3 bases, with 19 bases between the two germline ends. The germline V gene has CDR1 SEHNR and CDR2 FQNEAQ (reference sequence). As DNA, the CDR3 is TGTGCCAGCAGCTTATCCGTTTGGGCCGAAGGGGACACTGAAGCTTTCTTT. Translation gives CASSLSVWAEGDTEAFF.

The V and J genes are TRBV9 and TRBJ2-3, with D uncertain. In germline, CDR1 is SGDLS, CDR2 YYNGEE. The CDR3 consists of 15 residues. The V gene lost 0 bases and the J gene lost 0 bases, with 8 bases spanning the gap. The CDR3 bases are TGTGCCAGCAGCGTAGAGGGTTCTAGCACAGATACGCAGTATTTT. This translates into CASSVEGSSTDTQYF.

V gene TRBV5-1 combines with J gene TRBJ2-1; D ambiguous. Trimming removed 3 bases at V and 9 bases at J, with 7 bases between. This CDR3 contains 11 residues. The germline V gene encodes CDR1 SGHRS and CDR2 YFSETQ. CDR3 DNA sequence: TGCGCCAGCAGCTCTAGTCTTGAGCAGTTCTTC. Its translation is CASSSSLEQFF.

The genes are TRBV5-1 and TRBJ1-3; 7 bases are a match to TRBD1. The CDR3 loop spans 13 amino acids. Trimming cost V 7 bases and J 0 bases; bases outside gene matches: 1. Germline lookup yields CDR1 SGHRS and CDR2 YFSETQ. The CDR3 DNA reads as TGCGCCAGCGCAGGGGGCTCTGGAAACACCATATATTTT. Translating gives CASAGGSGNTIYF.

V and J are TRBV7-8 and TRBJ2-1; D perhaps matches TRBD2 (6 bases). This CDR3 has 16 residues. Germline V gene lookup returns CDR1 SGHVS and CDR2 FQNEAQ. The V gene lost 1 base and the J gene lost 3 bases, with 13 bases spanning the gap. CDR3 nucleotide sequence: TGTGCCAGCAGCTTAGTGGGCGGGATGAACTACAATGAGCAGTTCTTC. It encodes CASSLVGGMNYNEQFF.

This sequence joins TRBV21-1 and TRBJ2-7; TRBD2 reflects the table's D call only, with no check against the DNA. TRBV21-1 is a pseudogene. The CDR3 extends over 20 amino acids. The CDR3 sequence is CASSKGERAGLALRPYEQYF. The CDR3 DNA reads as TGTGCCAGCAGCAAGGGCGAGAGGGCAGGGCTAGCGTTAAGACCCTACGAGCAGTACTTC.

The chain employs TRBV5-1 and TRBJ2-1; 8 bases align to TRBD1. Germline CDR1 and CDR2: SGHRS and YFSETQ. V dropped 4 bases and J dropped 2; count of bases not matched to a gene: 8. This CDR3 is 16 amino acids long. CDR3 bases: TGCGCCAGCAGCCCGGAGGGGGACAGGACCTACAATGAGCAGTTCTTC. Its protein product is CASSPEGDRTYNEQFF.

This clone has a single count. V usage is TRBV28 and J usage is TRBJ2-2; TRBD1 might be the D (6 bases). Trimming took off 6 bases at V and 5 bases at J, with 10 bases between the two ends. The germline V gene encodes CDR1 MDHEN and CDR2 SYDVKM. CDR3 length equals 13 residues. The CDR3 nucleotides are TGTGCCAGCAGAAGGGGGAGAACCGGGGAGCTGTTTTTT. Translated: CASRRGRTGELFF.

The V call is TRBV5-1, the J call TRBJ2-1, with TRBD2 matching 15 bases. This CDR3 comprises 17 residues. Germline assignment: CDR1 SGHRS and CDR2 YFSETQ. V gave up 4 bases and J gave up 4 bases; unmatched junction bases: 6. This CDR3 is CASSTGLAGGVYNEQFF. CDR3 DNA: TGCGCCAGCAGCACCGGACTAGCGGGAGGGGTGTACAATGAGCAGTTCTTC. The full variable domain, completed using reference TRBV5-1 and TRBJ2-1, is KAGVTQTPRYLIKTRGQQVTLSCSPISGHRSVSWYQQTPGQGLQFLFEYFSETQRNKGNFPGRFSGRQFSNSRSEMNVSTLELGDSALYLCASSTGLAGGVYNEQFFGPGTRLTVL.

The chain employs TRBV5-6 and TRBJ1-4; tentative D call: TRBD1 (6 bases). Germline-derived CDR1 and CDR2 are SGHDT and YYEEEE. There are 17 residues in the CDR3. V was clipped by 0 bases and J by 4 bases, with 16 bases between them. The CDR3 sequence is CASSLGYGGAGNEKLFF. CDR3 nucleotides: TGTGCCAGCAGCTTGGGCTACGGGGGCGCGGGTAATGAAAAACTGTTTTTT.

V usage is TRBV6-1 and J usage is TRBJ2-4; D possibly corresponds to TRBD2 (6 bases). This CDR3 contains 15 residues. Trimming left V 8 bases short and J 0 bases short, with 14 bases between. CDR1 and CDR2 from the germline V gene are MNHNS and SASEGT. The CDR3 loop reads CASSGTLIAKNIQYF. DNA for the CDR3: TGTGCCAGCTCCGGGACTTTGATAGCCAAAAACATTCAGTACTTC.

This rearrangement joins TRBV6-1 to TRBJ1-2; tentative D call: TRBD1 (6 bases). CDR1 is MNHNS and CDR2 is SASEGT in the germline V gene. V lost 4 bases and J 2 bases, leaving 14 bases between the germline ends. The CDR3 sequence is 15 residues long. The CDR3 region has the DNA TGTGCCAGCAGTGGGGAGGCACAGGGCAACTATGGCTACACCTTC. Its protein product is CASSGEAQGNYGYTF.

The CDR3 nucleotides read TGTGCCAGCAGCAGAGAGGGGGACAGCCCCTACGAGCAGTACTTC. It yields the protein CASSREGDSPYEQYF. This chain uses TRBV13 with TRBJ2-7, with 7 bases that match TRBD1. The CDR3 is made up of 15 amino acids. V was clipped by 5 bases and J by 2 bases; unmatched bases: 9. Germline CDR1 is PRHDT and CDR2 is FYEKMQ (reference sequence).

This CDR3 reads CASRQGPSTDTQYF. CDR3 DNA sequence: TGTGCCAGTCGTCAGGGGCCAAGCACAGATACGCAGTATTTT. The chain is built from TRBV19 and TRBJ2-3; maybe TRBD1 (6 bases). This CDR3 has 14 amino acids. Trimming took 8 bases from V and 0 from J, leaving 12 bases between them. Germline CDR1 reads LNHDA; CDR2 reads SQIVND (reference sequence).

The chain's CDR3 is CASSAIAGTSYNEQFF. DNA of the CDR3: TGTGCCAGCAGTGCCATAGCGGGAACTTCCTACAATGAGCAGTTCTTC. The gene calls are TRBV6-1 and TRBJ2-1, with 8 bases aligning to TRBD2. The V and J ends lost 4 bases and 1 base, in that order; junction bases with no gene match: 6. This CDR3 comprises 16 residues. Per the germline V gene, CDR1 is MNHNS and CDR2 is SASEGT.

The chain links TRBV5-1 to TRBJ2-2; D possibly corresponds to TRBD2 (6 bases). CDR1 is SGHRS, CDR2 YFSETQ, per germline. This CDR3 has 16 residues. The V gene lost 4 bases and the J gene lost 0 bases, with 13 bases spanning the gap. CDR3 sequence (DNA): TGCGCCAGCAGCCTGGACGCGGGGACGAACACCGGGGAGCTGTTTTTT. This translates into CASSLDAGTNTGELFF.

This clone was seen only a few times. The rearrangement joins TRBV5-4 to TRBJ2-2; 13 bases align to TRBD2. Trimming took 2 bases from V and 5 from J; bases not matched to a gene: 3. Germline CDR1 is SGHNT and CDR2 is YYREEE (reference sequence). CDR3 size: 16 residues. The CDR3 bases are TGTGCCAGCAGCTTACTAGCGGGAGGGGGAACCGGGGAGCTGTTTTTT. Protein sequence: CASSLLAGGGTGELFF.

This CDR3 is CASSHDGPNEKLFF. CDR3 DNA sequence: TGTGCCAGCAGCCATGATGGACCGAATGAAAAACTGTTTTTT. The chain has TRBV7-9 and TRBJ1-4; D is undetermined. The CDR3 is made up of 14 amino acids. Germline CDR1 reads SEHNR; CDR2 reads FQNEAQ (reference sequence). V was pared by 5 bases and J by 5 bases, with 12 bases between.